Sequencing of this T cell receptor beta chain was carried out in a study of blood T cell repertoires in COVID-19. The data were produced by immunoSEQ multiplex PCR, yet TCRdb's version contains in-frame clones alone and is incomplete. Seen here are tens of thousands of clones, 80% to 85% observed once, and the top ten hold roughly 2.5%. The germline gives CDR1 MDHEN, CDR2 SYDVKM. The CDR3 is made up of 16 amino acids. Trimming took 6 bases from V and 6 from J; bases not matched to a gene: 6. Sequencing was carried out using peripheral blood. The chain recombines TRBV28 with TRBJ2-2, with 14 bases matching TRBD2. The receptor's source is an elderly man with active or convalescent COVID-19. The CDR3 DNA sequence: TGTGCCAGCAGCAGTCCGGGACTAGCGGGAGCCGGGGAGCTGTTTTTT. It yields the protein CASSSPGLAGAGELFF.